This TCR beta chain came from a study of blood T cell repertoires in COVID-19 (dated by TCRdb to about 2020). A note on the overall study: Samples from collaborators originated in the United States, Italy and Spain and spanned both the acute and convalescent phases of COVID-19. The prospective study material was composed of cDNA or gDNA derived from T cells, B-cell-depleted T cells, or PBMCs. Samples came from the ongoing ImmuneRACE study (first 160 participants) plus 1,254 subjects from 6 global collaborators. Sample metadata almost always included a de-identified subject ID, COVID-19 status, age in years and sex. HLA class I and class II types, where available, came from metadata supplied by the sample provider rather than from assay-based typing. Subjects who had been exposed to COVID-19, were actively infected with it, or had recovered from it provided the deeply sampled blood TCRbeta repertoires that made up the dataset. A freely available public database, intended as a resource for researchers studying the immune response to SARS-CoV-2, is where the repertoires were released.

A note on this clone: It lacks a known antigen. No clone much larger than this one lies a single base away; base qualities are absent.

The immunoSEQ Assay, a bias-controlled multiplex PCR, was used to amplify TCRbeta CDR3 regions from genomic DNA. From the authors' description of their analysis: The number of nucleated cells in each sample was estimated by amplification of reference gene primers within the assay. Sequence reads were collapsed and filtered to measure the absolute abundance of every unique TCRbeta CDR3 rearrangement. For each sample, productive Simpson clonality was calculated by taking the square root of Simpson's diversity index across productive rearrangements. Here the immuneACCESS table is served through TCRdb, limited to in-frame sequences with V and J called. Missing clones are a known gap in these copies; in checked studies unresolved V genes cover under half, and the rest lacks a known reason. The V and J calls and clone size are taken from that table; D and trimming were inferred from the DNA. The sample table contains 76,000 or so clones; only one count was recorded for 86% of them. The leading ten clones occupy approximately 17% of the sample.

The germline V end is reduced by 0 bases and the J end by 0 bases; junction bases left unmatched: 6. There are 17 amino acids in the CDR3, from cysteine to phenylalanine inclusive. CDR3 DNA only is kept here, 51 bases in frame from base 1. CDR1 and CDR2, per the germline V gene (reference sequence), are SGHKS and YYEKEE. General study outcomes and caveats: The amount of clinical and demographic metadata varied by source and participant and was provided uncurated.

Whole blood was collected in K2EDTA tubes by collaborating institutions according to the institutions' own protocols. Collaborator samples were shipped for TCRbeta analysis as frozen whole blood, isolated PBMCs, or DNA extracted from either sample type. Recombination joined TRBV5-5 with TRBJ1-2; 9 bases in between match TRBD1. This sequence originates from a man of 80 years or more in a cohort sampled during active COVID-19. Sequences were obtained from peripheral blood. The CDR3 protein: CASSLAGTGSTNYGYTF. The nucleotide sequence reads TGTGCCAGCAGCTTGGCCGGGACAGGGAGTACTAACTATGGCTACACCTTC.